The 13 T cell receptor beta chains in this list originate from one sample, sequenced in a study of technical replicates of blood from a handful of donors. The method was immunoSEQ multiplex PCR; TCRdb's version includes in-frame clones alone and lacks a portion of them. The sample lists tens of thousands of clones, 85% to 95% occurring once. Sequenced input: T cells isolated from PBMCs. The receptors come from a human donor in good health.

The chain combines TRBV9 with TRBJ1-2; possibly TRBD1 for D (6 bases). The CDR3 length is 17 residues. Looked up from germline, CDR1 is SGDLS and CDR2 is YYNGEE. V was shortened by 1 base and J by 2 bases, with 18 bases between the two germline ends. For the CDR3, the DNA is TGTGCCAGCAGCGTAAATTATTGGGCAGGGGCAAACTATGGCTACACCTTC. It translates to CASSVNYWAGANYGYTF.

This sequence joins TRBV20-1 and TRBJ1-2; D might be TRBD1 (5 bases). The V gene's germline CDR1 is DFQATT and CDR2 SNEGSKA (reference sequence). Between the trimmed V and J ends, which lost 5 bases and 6 bases, there was a span of 10 bases. The length of the CDR3 is 11 residues. In nucleotides, the CDR3 is TGCAGTGCTCGTGGGGCGGATGGCTACACCTTC. Translating it yields CSARGADGYTF.

Here the CDR3 DNA reads TGTGCCAGCAATAGCGCTAGCGGGCAACAAGAGACCCAGTACTTC. As protein: CASNSASGQQETQYF. This chain links TRBV5-4 with TRBJ2-5; TRBD2 matches at 8 bases. The germline V gene has CDR1 SGHNT and CDR2 YYREEE (reference sequence). This CDR3 contains 15 residues. With 6 bases clipped from V and 2 bases from J, the junction kept 9 bases outside the gene matches.

The chain joins TRBV14 to TRBJ1-2, with a tentative D call TRBD1 (6 bases). The V and J ends lost 4 bases and 4 bases respectively, with 16 bases between them. CDR1 and CDR2 from the germline V gene are SGHDN and FVKESK. The CDR3 spans 15 residues. The CDR3 protein is CASSPLTGTSYGYTF. CDR3 DNA sequence: TGTGCCAGCAGCCCCTTAACAGGGACGAGCTATGGCTACACCTTC.

The chain has TRBV12-5 and TRBJ2-3; TRBD2 might be the D (6 bases). Germline V gene sequence: CDR1 LGHNT, CDR2 FRNRAP. The CDR3 runs to 14 residues. The V and J ends lost 7 bases and 3 bases respectively, with 14 bases between them. CDR3 nucleotides: TGTGCTAGTGCTCTAGCGTACGTGACAGATACGCAGTATTTT. Translation: CASALAYVTDTQYF.

This chain joins TRBV5-6 and TRBJ2-3; 7 nucleotides align to TRBD1. Trimming removed 5 bases from V and 4 bases from J; junction bases left unmatched: 7. From germline, CDR1 is SGHDT and CDR2 YYEEEE. The CDR3 extends over 14 amino acids. The chain's CDR3 is CASRLTGVADTQYF. As DNA, the CDR3 is TGTGCCAGCAGGTTAACAGGGGTCGCAGATACGCAGTATTTT.

The V gene is TRBV5-1, the J gene TRBJ2-2; a possible D gene is TRBD1 (7 bases). Germline V gives CDR1 SGHRS, CDR2 YFSETQ. V was pared by 4 bases and J by 0 bases, with 13 bases between. The CDR3 loop spans 16 amino acids. The CDR3 here is CASSADRDSNTGELFF. Here the CDR3 DNA reads TGCGCCAGCAGCGCCGACAGGGACTCGAACACCGGGGAGCTGTTTTTT.

This clone was seen just once. At the DNA level, this CDR3 is encoded by other sequences in the same sample as well. The chain joins TRBV6-5 to TRBJ2-3; weak D call: TRBD1 (6 bases). There are 14 residues in the CDR3. Trimming pared 0 bases from V and 3 bases from J, leaving 7 bases between. The germline CDR1 and CDR2 sequences are MNHEY and SVGAGI. As DNA, the CDR3 is TGTGCCAGCAGTTACTCACAGGGTACAGATACGCAGTATTTT. It translates to CASSYSQGTDTQYF.

This clone was counted only a few times. CDR3 region: CASSLQGGVEAFF. The CDR3 bases are TGTGCCAGCAGCTTACAAGGGGGCGTTGAAGCTTTCTTT. The chain uses TRBV7-8 and TRBJ1-1, with 7 bases fitting TRBD1. The CDR3 sequence is 13 residues long. J gave up 7 bases and V 2 bases, and 4 bases lay outside the gene matches. Per the germline V gene, CDR1 is SGHVS and CDR2 is FQNEAQ.

The rearrangement joins TRBV28 to TRBJ2-1; 11 bases are a match to TRBD2. J lost 8 bases, V lost 5 bases, and 11 bases had no gene match. This CDR3 is built from 16 residues. The germline V gene has CDR1 MDHEN and CDR2 SYDVKM. This CDR3 is CASSIGLAGGGHEQFF. The CDR3 DNA reads TGTGCCAGCAGTATCGGACTAGCGGGCGGGGGGCATGAGCAGTTCTTC. The full variable domain, completed using reference TRBV28 and TRBJ2-1, is DVKVTQSSRYLVKRTGEKVFLECVQDMDHENMFWYRQDPGLGLRLIYFSYDVKMKEKGDIPEGYSVSREKKERFSLILESASTNQTSMYLCASSIGLAGGGHEQFFGPGTRLTVL.

The rearrangement links TRBV11-2 to TRBJ2-7; the match to TRBD1 covers 9 bases. Per the germline V gene, CDR1 is SGHAT and CDR2 is FQNNGV. CDR3 length equals 15 residues. Trimming took 6 bases from V and 0 from J; bases not matched to a gene: 6. This CDR3 is CASRIPGQGSYEQYF. The DNA for the CDR3 is TGTGCCAGCAGAATCCCGGGACAGGGCTCCTACGAGCAGTACTTC.

The chain links TRBV7-6 to TRBJ2-3; no firm D call. V lost 1 base, J lost 6 bases, and 8 bases lay in between. There are 13 residues in the CDR3. Germline CDR1 and CDR2: SGHVS and FNYEAQ. The CDR3 DNA follows: TGTGCCAGCAGCTTAGTTGCCGAGGATACGCAGTATTTT. Translation gives CASSLVAEDTQYF.

This clone was seen once. This sequence joins TRBV28 and TRBJ1-5; TRBD1 agrees at 10 bases. The V segment lost 6 bases and the J segment 2 bases; nucleotides outside the gene matches: 13. CDR1 is MDHEN, CDR2 SYDVKM, per germline. This CDR3 has 18 residues. Here the CDR3 DNA reads TGTGCCAGCAGACGAACCGGGACAGGGGTTTTCGGCAATCAGCCCCAGCATTTT. As protein: CASRRTGTGVFGNQPQHF.